This T cell receptor beta chain was captured in a study of CD4 T cells in relation to SARS-CoV-2 and coronaviruses. Study information: PBMCs were cultured with antigen for roughly 11 days before TCR beta sequencing.

Before the COVID-19 pandemic, during about 2011-2019, CD4+ T cells were taken from unexposed donors. CD4+ T cells were isolated from the cells after 10 days of culture. There are 14 residues in the CDR3. Germline V gene lookup returns CDR1 MNHNS and CDR2 SASEGT. Trimming took 3 bases from V and 6 from J, leaving 15 bases between them. This clone was picked up a small number of times. Its antigen is unknown. The assay was immunoSEQ multiplex PCR, and TCRdb's table has in-frame clones only and misses some. Seen here are around 24,000 clones, 77% observed once, and the top ten hold roughly 18%. This sequence joins TRBV6-1 and TRBJ2-7; D is unclear. The sequencing sample was made of CD4+ T cells from PBMCs, cultured in vitro. The TCR originated in a human donor in good health. CDR3 bases: TGTGCCAGCAGTGACACGAGGCGGTCGTCCGAGCAGTACTTC. This sequence encodes CASSDTRRSSEQYF.